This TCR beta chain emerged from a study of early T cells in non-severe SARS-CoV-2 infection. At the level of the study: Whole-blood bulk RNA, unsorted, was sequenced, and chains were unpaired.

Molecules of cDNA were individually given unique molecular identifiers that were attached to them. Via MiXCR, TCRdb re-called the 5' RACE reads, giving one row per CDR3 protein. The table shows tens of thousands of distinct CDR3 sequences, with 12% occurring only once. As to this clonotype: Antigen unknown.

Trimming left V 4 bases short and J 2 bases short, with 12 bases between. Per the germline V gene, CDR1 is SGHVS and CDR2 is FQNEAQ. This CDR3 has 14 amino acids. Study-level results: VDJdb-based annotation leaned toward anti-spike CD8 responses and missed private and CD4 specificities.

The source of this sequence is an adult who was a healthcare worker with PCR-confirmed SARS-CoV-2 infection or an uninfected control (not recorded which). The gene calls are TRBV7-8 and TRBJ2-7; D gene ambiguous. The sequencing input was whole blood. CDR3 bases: TGTGCCAGCAGCTCTTGGGCAAGCCCCTACGAGCAGTACTTC. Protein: CASSSWASPYEQYF.